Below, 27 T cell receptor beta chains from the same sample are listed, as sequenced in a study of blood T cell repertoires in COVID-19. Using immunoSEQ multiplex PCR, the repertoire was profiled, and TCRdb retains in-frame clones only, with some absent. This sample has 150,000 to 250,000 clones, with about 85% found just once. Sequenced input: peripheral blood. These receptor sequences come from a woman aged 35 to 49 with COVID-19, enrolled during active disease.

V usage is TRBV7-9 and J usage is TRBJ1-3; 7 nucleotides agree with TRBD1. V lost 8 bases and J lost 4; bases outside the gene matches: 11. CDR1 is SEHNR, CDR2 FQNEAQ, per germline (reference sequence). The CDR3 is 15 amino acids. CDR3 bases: TGTGCCAGCCGGACCAATAGACAGGGAGGAAACACCATATATTTT. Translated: CASRTNRQGGNTIYF. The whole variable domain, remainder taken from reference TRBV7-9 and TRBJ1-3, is DTGVSQNPRHKITKRGQNVTFRCDPISEHNRLYWYRQTLGQGPEFLTYFQNEAQLEKSRLLSDRFSAERPKGSFSTLEIQRTEQGDSAMYLCASRTNRQGGNTIYFGEGSWLTVV.

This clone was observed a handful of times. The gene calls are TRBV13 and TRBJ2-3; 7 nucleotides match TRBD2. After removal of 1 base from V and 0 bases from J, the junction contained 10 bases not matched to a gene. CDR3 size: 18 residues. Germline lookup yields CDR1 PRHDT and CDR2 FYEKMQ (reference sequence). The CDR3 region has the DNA TGTGCCAGCAGCTTAGAACCGGAGACTAGCTTGAGCACAGATACGCAGTATTTT. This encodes CASSLEPETSLSTDTQYF.

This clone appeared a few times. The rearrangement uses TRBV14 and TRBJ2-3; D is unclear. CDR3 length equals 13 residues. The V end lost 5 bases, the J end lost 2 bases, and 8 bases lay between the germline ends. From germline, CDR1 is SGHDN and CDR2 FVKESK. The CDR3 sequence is CASSISVTDTQYF. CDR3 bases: TGTGCCAGCAGCATAAGCGTCACAGATACGCAGTATTTT.

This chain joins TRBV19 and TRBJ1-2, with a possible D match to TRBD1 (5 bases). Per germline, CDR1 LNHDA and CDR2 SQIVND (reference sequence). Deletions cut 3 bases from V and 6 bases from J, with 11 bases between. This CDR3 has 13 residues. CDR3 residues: CASSIRTLDGYTF. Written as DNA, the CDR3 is TGTGCCAGTAGTATTAGGACATTGGATGGCTACACCTTC.

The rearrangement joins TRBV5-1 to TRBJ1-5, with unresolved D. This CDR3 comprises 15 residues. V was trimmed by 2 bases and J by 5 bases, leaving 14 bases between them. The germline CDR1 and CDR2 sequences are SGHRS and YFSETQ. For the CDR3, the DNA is TGCGCCAGCAGCTTAGGCGGAGAGTACTATCAGCCCCAGCATTTT. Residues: CASSLGGEYYQPQHF. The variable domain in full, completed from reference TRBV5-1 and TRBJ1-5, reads KAGVTQTPRYLIKTRGQQVTLSCSPISGHRSVSWYQQTPGQGLQFLFEYFSETQRNKGNFPGRFSGRQFSNSRSEMNVSTLELGDSALYLCASSLGGEYYQPQHFGDGTRLSIL.

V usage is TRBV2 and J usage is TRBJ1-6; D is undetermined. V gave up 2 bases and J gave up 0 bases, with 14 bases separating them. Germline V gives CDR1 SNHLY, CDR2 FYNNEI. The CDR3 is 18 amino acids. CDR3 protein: CASSELGSQSSYNSPLHF. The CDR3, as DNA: TGTGCCAGCAGTGAATTGGGCAGTCAGAGCTCCTATAATTCACCCCTCCACTTT.

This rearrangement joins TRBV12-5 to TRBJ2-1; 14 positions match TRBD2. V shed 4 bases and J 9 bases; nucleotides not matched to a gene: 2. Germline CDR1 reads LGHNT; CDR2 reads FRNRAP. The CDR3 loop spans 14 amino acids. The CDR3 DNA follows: TGTGCTAGTGGTTCCGGACTAGCGGGAGGTGAGCAGTTCTTC. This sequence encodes CASGSGLAGGEQFF.

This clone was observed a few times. Written as DNA, the CDR3 is TGTGCCAGCAGCCAACTTAGGGGCGAGCAGTACTTC. Residues: CASSQLRGEQYF. V gene TRBV4-2 combines with J gene TRBJ2-7, with D possibly being TRBD1 (5 bases). The CDR3 consists of 12 residues. The germline CDR1 and CDR2 sequences are LGHNA and YNFKEQ. The ends were cut back, 2 bases at V and 6 bases at J, with 8 bases in the middle.

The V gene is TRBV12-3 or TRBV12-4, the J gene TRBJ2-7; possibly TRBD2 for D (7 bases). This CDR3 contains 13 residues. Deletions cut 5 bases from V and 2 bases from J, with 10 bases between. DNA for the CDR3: TGTGCCAGCAGTCCGGGGGGCCCCTACGAGCAGTACTTC. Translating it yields CASSPGGPYEQYF.

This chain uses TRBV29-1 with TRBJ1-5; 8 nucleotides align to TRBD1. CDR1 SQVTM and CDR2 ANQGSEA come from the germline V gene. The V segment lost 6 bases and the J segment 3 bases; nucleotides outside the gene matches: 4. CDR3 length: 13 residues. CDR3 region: CSVGTGNNQPQHF. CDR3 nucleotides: TGCAGCGTGGGGACAGGCAACAATCAGCCCCAGCATTTT.

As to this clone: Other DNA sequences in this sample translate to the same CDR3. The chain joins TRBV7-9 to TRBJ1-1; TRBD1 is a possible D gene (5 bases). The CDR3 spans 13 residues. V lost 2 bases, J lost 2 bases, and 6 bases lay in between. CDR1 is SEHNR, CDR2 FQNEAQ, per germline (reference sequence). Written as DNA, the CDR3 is TGTGCCAGCAGCTTACAGGGCAACACTGAAGCTTTCTTT. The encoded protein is CASSLQGNTEAFF.

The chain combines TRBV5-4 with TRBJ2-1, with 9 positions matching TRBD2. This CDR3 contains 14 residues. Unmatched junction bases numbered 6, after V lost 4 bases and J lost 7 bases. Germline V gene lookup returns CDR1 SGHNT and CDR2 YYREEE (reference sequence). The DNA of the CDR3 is TGTGCCAGCAGCGCCGGGACTAGCCCTAATGAGCAGTTCTTC. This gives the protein CASSAGTSPNEQFF.

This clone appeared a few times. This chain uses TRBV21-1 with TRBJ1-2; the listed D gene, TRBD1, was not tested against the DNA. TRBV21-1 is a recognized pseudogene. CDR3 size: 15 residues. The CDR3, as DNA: TGTGCCAGCAGCAAGGGACAGGGTCCATCTATCGGCTACACCTTC. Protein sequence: CASSKGQGPSIGYTF.

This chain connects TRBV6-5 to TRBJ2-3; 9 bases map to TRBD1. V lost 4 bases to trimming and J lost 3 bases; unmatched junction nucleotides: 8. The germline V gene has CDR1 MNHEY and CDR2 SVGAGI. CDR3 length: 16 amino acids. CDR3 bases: TGTGCCAGCAGTTTTCGGAAGACAGGGGGGACAGATACGCAGTATTTT. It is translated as CASSFRKTGGTDTQYF.

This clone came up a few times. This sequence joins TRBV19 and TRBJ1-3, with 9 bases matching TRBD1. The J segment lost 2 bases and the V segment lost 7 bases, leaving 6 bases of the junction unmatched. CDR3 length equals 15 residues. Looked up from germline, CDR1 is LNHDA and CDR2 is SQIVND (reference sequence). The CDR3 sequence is CASTKTGGTGNTIYF. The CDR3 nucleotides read TGTGCCAGTACCAAGACAGGGGGGACTGGAAACACCATATATTTT.

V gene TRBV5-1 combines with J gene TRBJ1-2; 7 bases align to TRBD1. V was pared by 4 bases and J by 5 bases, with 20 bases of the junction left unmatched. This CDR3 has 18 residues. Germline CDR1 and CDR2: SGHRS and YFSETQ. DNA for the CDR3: TGCGCCAGCAGCACACCAGCCAACCGGGACCCAGGGGGGTATGGCTACACCTTC. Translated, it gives CASSTPANRDPGGYGYTF.

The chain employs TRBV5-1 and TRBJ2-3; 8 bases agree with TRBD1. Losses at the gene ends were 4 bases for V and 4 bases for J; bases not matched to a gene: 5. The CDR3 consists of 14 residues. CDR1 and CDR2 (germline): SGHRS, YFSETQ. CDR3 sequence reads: CASSLGQVADTQYF. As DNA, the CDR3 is TGCGCCAGCAGCCTGGGACAGGTTGCAGATACGCAGTATTTT.

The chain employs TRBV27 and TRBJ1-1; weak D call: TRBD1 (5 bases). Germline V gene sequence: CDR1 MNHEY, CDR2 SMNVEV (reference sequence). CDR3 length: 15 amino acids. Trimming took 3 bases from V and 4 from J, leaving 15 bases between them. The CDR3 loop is CASSLGLGGSTEAFF. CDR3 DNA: TGTGCCAGCAGTTTGGGCTTGGGGGGAAGCACTGAAGCTTTCTTT.

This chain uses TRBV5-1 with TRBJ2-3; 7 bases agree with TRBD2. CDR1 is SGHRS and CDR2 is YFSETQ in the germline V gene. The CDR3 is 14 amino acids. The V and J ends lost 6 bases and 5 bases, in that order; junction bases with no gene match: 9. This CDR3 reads CASTLAGSGDTQYF. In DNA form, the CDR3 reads TGCGCCAGCACCTTAGCGGGTTCGGGAGATACGCAGTATTTT.

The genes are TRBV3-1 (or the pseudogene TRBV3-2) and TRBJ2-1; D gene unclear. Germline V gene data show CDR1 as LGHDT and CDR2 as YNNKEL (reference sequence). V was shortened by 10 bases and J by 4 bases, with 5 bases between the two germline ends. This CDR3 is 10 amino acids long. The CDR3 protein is CATSYNEQFF. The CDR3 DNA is TGTGCCACTTCTTACAATGAGCAGTTCTTC.

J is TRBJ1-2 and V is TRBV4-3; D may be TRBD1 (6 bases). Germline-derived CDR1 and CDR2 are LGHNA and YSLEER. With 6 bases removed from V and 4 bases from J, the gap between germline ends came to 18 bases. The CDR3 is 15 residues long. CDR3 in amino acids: CASSQTGQGLYGYTF. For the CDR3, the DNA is TGCGCCAGCAGTCAGACAGGCCAAGGGCTCTATGGCTACACCTTC.

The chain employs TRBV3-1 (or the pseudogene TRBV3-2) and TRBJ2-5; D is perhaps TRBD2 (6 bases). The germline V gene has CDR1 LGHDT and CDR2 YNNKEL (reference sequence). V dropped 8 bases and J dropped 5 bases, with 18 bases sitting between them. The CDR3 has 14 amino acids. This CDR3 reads CASRLGRNGETQYF. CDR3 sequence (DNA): TGTGCCAGCCGGCTCGGGAGAAATGGGGAGACCCAGTACTTC.

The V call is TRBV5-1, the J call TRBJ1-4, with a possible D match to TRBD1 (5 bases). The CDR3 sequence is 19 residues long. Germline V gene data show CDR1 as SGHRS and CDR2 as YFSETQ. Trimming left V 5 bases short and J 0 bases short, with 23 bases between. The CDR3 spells CASSNHRWGGGTTNEKLFF. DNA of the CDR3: TGCGCCAGCAGTAACCACCGCTGGGGCGGGGGGACAACTAATGAAAAACTGTTTTTT. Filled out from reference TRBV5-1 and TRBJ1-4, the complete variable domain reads KAGVTQTPRYLIKTRGQQVTLSCSPISGHRSVSWYQQTPGQGLQFLFEYFSETQRNKGNFPGRFSGRQFSNSRSEMNVSTLELGDSALYLCASSNHRWGGGTTNEKLFFGSGTQLSVL.

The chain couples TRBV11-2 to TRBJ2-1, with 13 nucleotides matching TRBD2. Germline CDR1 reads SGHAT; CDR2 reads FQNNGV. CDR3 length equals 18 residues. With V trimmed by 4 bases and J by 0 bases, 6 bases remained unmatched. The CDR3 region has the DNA TGTGCCAGCAGCTCGACTAGCGGGAGGTCTAGCTCCTACAATGAGCAGTTCTTC. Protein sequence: CASSSTSGRSSSYNEQFF. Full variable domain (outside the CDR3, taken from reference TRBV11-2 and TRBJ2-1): EAGVAQSPRYKIIEKRQSVAFWCNPISGHATLYWYQQILGQGPKLLIQFQNNGVVDDSQLPKDRFSAERLKGVDSTLKIQPAKLEDSAVYLCASSSTSGRSSSYNEQFFGPGTRLTVL.

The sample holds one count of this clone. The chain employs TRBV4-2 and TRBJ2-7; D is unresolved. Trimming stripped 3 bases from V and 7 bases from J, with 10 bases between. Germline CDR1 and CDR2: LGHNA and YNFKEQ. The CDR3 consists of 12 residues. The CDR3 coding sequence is TGTGCCAGCAGCCATGAGGTTGGAGAGCAGTACTTC. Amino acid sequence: CASSHEVGEQYF.

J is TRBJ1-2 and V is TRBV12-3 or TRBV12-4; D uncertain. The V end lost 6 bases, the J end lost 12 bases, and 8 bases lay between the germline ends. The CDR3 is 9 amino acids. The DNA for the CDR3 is TGTGCCAGCAGCATTCCCCACACCTTC. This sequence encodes CASSIPHTF.

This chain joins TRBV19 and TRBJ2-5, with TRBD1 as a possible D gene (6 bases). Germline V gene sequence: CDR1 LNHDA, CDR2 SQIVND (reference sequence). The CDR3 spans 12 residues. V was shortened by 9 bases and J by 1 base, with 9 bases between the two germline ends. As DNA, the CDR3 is TGTGCCAGCGGACAGCCCCAAGAGACCCAGTACTTC. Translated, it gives CASGQPQETQYF.